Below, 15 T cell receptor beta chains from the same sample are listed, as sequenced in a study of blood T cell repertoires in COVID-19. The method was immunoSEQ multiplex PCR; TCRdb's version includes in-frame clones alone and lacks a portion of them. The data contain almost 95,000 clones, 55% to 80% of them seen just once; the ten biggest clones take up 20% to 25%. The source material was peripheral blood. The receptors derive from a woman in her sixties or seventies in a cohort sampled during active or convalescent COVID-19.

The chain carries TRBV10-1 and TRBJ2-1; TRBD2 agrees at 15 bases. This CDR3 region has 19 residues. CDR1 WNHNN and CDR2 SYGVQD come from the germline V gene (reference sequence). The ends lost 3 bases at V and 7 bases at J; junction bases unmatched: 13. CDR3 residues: CASSDSAPGLAGGGNEQFF. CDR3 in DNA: TGCGCCAGCAGTGATTCTGCACCGGGACTAGCGGGGGGAGGGAATGAGCAGTTCTTC.

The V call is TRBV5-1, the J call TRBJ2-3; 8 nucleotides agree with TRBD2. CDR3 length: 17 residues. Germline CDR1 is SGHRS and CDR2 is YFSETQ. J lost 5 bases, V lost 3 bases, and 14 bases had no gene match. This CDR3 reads CASSSYTTGRGGDTQYF. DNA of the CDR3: TGCGCCAGCAGCTCATACACTACCGGGAGGGGGGGAGATACGCAGTATTTT. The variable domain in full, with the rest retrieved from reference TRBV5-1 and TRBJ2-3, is KAGVTQTPRYLIKTRGQQVTLSCSPISGHRSVSWYQQTPGQGLQFLFEYFSETQRNKGNFPGRFSGRQFSNSRSEMNVSTLELGDSALYLCASSSYTTGRGGDTQYFGPGTRLTVL.

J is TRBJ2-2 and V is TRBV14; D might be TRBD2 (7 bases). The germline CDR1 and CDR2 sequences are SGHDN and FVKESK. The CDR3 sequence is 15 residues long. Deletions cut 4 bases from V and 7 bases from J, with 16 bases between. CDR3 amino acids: CASSPPKGEGGELFF. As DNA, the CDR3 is TGTGCCAGCAGCCCCCCGAAGGGGGAGGGCGGGGAGCTGTTTTTT.

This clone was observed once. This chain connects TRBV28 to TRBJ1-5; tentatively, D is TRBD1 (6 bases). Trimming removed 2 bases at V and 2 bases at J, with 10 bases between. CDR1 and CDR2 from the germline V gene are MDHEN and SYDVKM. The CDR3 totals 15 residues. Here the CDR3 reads CASSLRTVGNQPQHF. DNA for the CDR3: TGTGCCAGCAGTTTACGGACAGTTGGCAATCAGCCCCAGCATTTT. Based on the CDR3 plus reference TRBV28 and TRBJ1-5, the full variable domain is DVKVTQSSRYLVKRTGEKVFLECVQDMDHENMFWYRQDPGLGLRLIYFSYDVKMKEKGDIPEGYSVSREKKERFSLILESASTNQTSMYLCASSLRTVGNQPQHFGDGTRLSIL.

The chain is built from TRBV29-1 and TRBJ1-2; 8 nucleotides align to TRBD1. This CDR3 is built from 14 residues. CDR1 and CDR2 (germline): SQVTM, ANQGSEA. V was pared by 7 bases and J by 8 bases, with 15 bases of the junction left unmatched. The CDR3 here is CSALLRVGTGGYTF. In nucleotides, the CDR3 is TGCAGCGCCCTGCTCCGAGTAGGGACAGGCGGCTACACCTTC.

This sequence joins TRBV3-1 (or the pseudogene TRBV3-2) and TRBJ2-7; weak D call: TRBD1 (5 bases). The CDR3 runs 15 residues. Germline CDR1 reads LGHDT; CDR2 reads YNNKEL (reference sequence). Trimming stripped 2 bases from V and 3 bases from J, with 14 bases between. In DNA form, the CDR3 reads TGTGCCAGCAGCCAATTACCGACAGAAAACTACGAGCAGTACTTC. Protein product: CASSQLPTENYEQYF.

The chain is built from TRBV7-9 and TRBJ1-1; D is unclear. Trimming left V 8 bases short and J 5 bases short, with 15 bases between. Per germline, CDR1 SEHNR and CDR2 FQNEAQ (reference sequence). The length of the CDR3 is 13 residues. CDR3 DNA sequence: TGTGCCAGCTTTGTCGGCGGGAGAACTGAAGCTTTCTTT. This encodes CASFVGGRTEAFF.

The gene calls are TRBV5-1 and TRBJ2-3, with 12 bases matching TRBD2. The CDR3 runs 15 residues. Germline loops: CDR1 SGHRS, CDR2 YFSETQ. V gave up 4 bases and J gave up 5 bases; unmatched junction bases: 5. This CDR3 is CASSKLAGGLDTQYF. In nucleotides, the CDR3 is TGCGCCAGCAGCAAACTAGCGGGGGGTCTAGATACGCAGTATTTT.

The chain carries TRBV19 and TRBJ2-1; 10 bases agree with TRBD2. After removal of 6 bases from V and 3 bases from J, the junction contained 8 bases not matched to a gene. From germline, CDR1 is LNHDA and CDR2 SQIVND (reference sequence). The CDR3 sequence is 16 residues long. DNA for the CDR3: TGTGCCAGTAGCCCCCTTAGCGGGGGGAACTACAATGAGCAGTTCTTC. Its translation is CASSPLSGGNYNEQFF.

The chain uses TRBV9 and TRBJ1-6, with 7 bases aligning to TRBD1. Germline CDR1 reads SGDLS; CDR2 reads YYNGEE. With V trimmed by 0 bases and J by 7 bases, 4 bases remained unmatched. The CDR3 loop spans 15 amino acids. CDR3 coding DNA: TGTGCCAGCAGCGTAGAGAGGGACAGAAATTCACCCCTCCACTTT. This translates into CASSVERDRNSPLHF.

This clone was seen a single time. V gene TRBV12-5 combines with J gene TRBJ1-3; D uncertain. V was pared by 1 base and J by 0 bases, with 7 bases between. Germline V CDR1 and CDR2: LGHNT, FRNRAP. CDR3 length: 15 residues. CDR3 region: CASGLGRDSGNTIYF. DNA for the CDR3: TGTGCTAGTGGTTTGGGTCGAGACTCTGGAAACACCATATATTTT.

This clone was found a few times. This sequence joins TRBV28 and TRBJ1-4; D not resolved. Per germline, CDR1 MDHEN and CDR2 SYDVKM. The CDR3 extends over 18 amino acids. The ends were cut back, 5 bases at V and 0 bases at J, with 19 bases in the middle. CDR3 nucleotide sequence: TGTGCCAGCAGTGATCCCAGAGGGTGGATCGCAACTAATGAAAAACTGTTTTTT. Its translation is CASSDPRGWIATNEKLFF.

The CDR3 nucleotides are TGCGCCGTTGGCGGGGACAGGGGCGAGACCCAGTACTTC. Residues: CAVGGDRGETQYF. J is TRBJ2-5 and V is TRBV10-2, with 10 bases that match TRBD1. Germline V gene lookup returns CDR1 WSHSY and CDR2 SAAADI. After removal of 11 bases from V and 5 bases from J, the junction contained 8 bases not matched to a gene. The CDR3 loop spans 13 amino acids.

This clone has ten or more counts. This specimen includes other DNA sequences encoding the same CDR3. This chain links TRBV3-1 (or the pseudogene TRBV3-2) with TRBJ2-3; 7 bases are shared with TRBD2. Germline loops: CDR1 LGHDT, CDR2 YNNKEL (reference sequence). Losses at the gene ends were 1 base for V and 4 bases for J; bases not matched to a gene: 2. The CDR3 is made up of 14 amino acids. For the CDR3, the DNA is TGTGCCAGCAGCCAAGGTGGGGGGGCAGATACGCAGTATTTT. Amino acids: CASSQGGGADTQYF.

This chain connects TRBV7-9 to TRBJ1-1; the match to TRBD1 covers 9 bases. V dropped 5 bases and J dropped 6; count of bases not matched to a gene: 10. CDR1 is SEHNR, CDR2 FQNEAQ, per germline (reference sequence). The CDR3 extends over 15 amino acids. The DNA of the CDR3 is TGTGCCAGCAGCCCGAGACAGGGGGTTCGCGCTGAAGCTTTCTTT. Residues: CASSPRQGVRAEAFF.